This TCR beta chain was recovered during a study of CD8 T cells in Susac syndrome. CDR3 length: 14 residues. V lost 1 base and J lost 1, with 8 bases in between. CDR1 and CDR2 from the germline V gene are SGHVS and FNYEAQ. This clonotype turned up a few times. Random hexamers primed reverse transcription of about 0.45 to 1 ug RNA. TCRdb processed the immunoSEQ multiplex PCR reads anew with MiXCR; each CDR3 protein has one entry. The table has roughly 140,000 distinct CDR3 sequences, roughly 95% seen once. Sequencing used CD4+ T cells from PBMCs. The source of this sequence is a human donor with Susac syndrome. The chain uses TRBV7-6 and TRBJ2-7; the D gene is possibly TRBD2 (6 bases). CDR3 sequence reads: CASSLDRGSYEQYF. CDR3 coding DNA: TGTGCCAGCAGCTTAGATCGGGGGTCCTACGAGCAGTACTTC.